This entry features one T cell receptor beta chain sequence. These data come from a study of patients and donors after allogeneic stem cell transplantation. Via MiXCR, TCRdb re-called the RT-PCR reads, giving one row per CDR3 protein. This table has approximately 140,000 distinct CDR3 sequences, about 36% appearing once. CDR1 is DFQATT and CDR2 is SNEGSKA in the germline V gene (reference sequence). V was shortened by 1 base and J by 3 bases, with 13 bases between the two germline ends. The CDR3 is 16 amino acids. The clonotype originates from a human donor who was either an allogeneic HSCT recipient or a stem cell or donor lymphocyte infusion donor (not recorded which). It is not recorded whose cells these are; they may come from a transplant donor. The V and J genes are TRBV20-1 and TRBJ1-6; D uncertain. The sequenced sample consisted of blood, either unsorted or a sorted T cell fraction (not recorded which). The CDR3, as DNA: TGCAGTGCTAGAGTCGACTGGGAGCACTATAATTCACCCCTCCACTTT. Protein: CSARVDWEHYNSPLHF.